One sample yielded the 28 T cell receptor beta chains listed below, sequenced in a study of T cells in Graves' hyperthyroidism and ophthalmopathy. Using RNA transcripts as the source, TCR beta CDR3 regions were amplified. The primer set for the first-round RT-PCR of the TCR CDR3 was HTBI. MiXCR, run by TCRdb on the multiplex PCR reads, gives a single entry per CDR3 protein. The table has 600,000 to 700,000 distinct CDR3 sequences, 45% seen once. The specimen sequenced was peripheral blood or thyroid tissue (not recorded which). These receptors were taken from an adult man with Graves' disease, either hyperthyroidism or ophthalmopathy (not recorded which).

This clonotype was counted at least ten times. This sequence joins TRBV5-1 and TRBJ1-4; D is unclear. The CDR3 sequence is 11 residues long. The V end was cut by 4 bases, the J end by 5 bases, with 3 bases between. Germline values: CDR1 SGHRS, CDR2 YFSETQ. CDR3 sequence (DNA): TGCGCCAGCAGCGAAAATGAAAAACTGTTTTTT. It specifies CASSENEKLFF.

The chain joins TRBV9 to TRBJ2-6; possibly TRBD1 or TRBD2 for D (5 bases each). Trimming left V 1 base short and J 10 bases short, with 9 bases between. This CDR3 has 13 amino acids. Per the germline V gene, CDR1 is SGDLS and CDR2 is YYNGEE. The CDR3 DNA reads as TGTGCCAGCAGCGTAAGAGGGGTAAACGTCCTGACTTTC. Its translation: CASSVRGVNVLTF.

This clonotype turned up a few times. CDR3 sequence: CASSPDRAHNSPLHF. The CDR3, as DNA: TGTGCCAGCAGCCCTGACAGGGCCCATAATTCACCCCTCCACTTT. The chain carries TRBV2 and TRBJ1-6; TRBD1 matches 7 bases. Per germline, CDR1 SNHLY and CDR2 FYNNEI. Germline trimming cut 6 bases from V and 5 bases from J; bases unmatched to any gene: 7. The CDR3 contains 15 residues.

The chain carries TRBV24-1 and TRBJ1-5; TRBD1 agrees at 7 bases. CDR3 length: 15 amino acids. With V trimmed by 5 bases and J by 6 bases, 9 bases remained unmatched. CDR1 and CDR2 (germline): KGHDR, SFDVKD. The CDR3 DNA follows: TGTGCCACCAGTGGAACGACAGGGTTTGGTCAGCCCCAGCATTTT. As protein: CATSGTTGFGQPQHF.

V is TRBV10-3 and J is TRBJ1-2; the match to TRBD1 covers 8 bases. The CDR3 covers 15 residues. V was clipped by 6 bases and J by 4 bases; unmatched bases: 10. Germline CDR1 ENHRY, CDR2 SYGVKD. The CDR3 DNA follows: TGTGCCATCAGGACCCCGGGACAGGAAGGCTATGGCTACACCTTC. It translates to CAIRTPGQEGYGYTF.

J is TRBJ1-6 and V is TRBV20-1, with D possibly matching TRBD1 (6 bases). The CDR3 has 15 amino acids. V was shortened by 1 base and J by 6 bases, with 13 bases between the two germline ends. The germline gives CDR1 DFQATT, CDR2 SNEGSKA (reference sequence). The CDR3 loop reads CSARAEDSPNSPLHF. The CDR3 nucleotides are TGCAGTGCTAGAGCAGAGGACAGTCCTAATTCACCCCTCCACTTT.

V is TRBV5-4 and J is TRBJ1-1; D remains unclear. The CDR3 is made up of 14 amino acids. Germline-derived CDR1 and CDR2 are SGHNT and YYREEE (reference sequence). Trimming removed 1 base from V and 3 bases from J, with 10 bases in between. CDR3 region: CASSLRVGDTEAFF. CDR3 bases: TGTGCCAGCAGCTTGAGGGTTGGGGACACTGAAGCTTTCTTT.

The V call is TRBV7-2, the J call TRBJ2-7; 9 positions match TRBD2. V trimming: 7 bases; J trimming: 13 bases; junction bases outside the gene matches: 17. The germline CDR1 and CDR2 sequences are SGHTA and FQGNSA. CDR3 size: 14 residues. The CDR3 region is CASTGQAGLATFYF. CDR3 coding DNA: TGTGCCAGCACAGGGCAGGCGGGACTAGCCACTTTCTACTTC. Together with reference TRBV7-2 and TRBJ2-7, the CDR3 gives the full variable domain: GAGVSQSPSNKVTEKGKDVELRCDPISGHTALYWYRQSLGQGLEFLIYFQGNSAPDKSGLPSDRFSAERTGGSVSTLTIQRTQQEDSAVYLCASTGQAGLATFYFGPGTRLTVT.

The genes are TRBV10-3 and TRBJ2-6; a weak D match, TRBD2 (5 bases). Trimming stripped 4 bases from V and 8 bases from J, with 9 bases between. This CDR3 comprises 13 residues. Germline-derived CDR1 and CDR2 are ENHRY and SYGVKD. This CDR3 reads CAISATGTNVLTF. The DNA for the CDR3 is TGTGCCATCAGTGCTACCGGGACCAACGTCCTGACTTTC.

At least ten counts were recorded for this clonotype. This chain links TRBV11-2 with TRBJ1-2; D gene unclear. V shed 4 bases and J shed 0 bases, with 6 bases lying between them. Germline V lookup: CDR1 SGHAT, CDR2 FQNNGV. The CDR3 covers 13 residues. The CDR3 is CASSSAANYGYTF. Here the CDR3 DNA reads TGTGCCAGCAGCTCAGCAGCTAACTATGGCTACACCTTC.

The V gene is TRBV7-8, the J gene TRBJ1-5; TRBD1 matches 9 bases. Germline loops: CDR1 SGHVS, CDR2 FQNEAQ. CDR3 length: 16 amino acids. J lost 6 bases, V lost 4 bases, and 10 bases had no gene match. The CDR3 bases are TGTGCCAGCAGCTCCTCAGACAGGGGGGATTTTCAGCCCCAGCATTTT. It translates to CASSSSDRGDFQPQHF.

This clonotype appeared a few times. This CDR3 reads CASSFFPGTVFSPLHF. The CDR3 bases are TGTGCCAGCAGTTTCTTCCCCGGGACGGTGTTTTCACCCCTCCACTTT. The chain couples TRBV7-6 to TRBJ1-6, with a weak D call TRBD1 (5 bases). V dropped 6 bases and J dropped 9 bases, with 21 bases sitting between them. The CDR3 is 16 amino acids. CDR1 is SGHVS and CDR2 is FNYEAQ in the germline V gene.

The V gene is TRBV7-2, the J gene TRBJ2-7; 9 positions match TRBD1. Germline V gene lookup returns CDR1 SGHTA and CDR2 FQGNSA. The CDR3 totals 18 residues. The junction had 17 bases not matched to a gene; V was cut back by 5 bases and J by 3 bases. CDR3 DNA sequence: TGTGCCAGCAGCCCGCCTCCGCAACAGGGGGCAGGAGGCTACGAGCAGTACTTC. Amino acids: CASSPPPQQGAGGYEQYF.

This clonotype was recorded a few times. The J gene is TRBJ1-1, the V gene TRBV19, with D uncertain. Germline lookup yields CDR1 LNHDA and CDR2 SQIVND (reference sequence). CDR3 length: 15 amino acids. V gave up 5 bases and J gave up 0 bases, with 13 bases separating them. The CDR3 DNA is TGTGCCAGTAGTGAGGAAGGCCTTATGAACACTGAAGCTTTCTTT. Translation: CASSEEGLMNTEAFF.

This clonotype was observed once. The chain joins TRBV24-1 to TRBJ2-2; 9 bases fit TRBD1. This CDR3 spans 13 amino acids. With 9 bases clipped from V and 5 bases from J, the junction kept 3 bases outside the gene matches. Germline CDR1 is KGHDR and CDR2 is SFDVKD. The CDR3 is CATADRGTGELFF. The CDR3 DNA reads as TGTGCCACCGCGGACAGGGGAACCGGGGAGCTGTTTTTT.

This clonotype was seen a handful of times. The chain joins TRBV7-3 to TRBJ1-1, with D possibly being TRBD1 (6 bases). CDR3 length: 13 residues. Germline CDR1 reads SGHTA; CDR2 reads FQGTGA. Trimming removed 6 bases from V and 1 base from J, with 9 bases in between. CDR3 sequence (DNA): TGTGCCAGCAGGGGGGCGACGAACACTGAAGCTTTCTTT. It yields the protein CASRGATNTEAFF.

The chain couples TRBV7-9 to TRBJ1-2; D possibly corresponds to TRBD1 (6 bases). The CDR3 sequence is 18 residues long. Trimming removed 5 bases from V and 3 bases from J, with 25 bases in between. Germline V CDR1 and CDR2: SEHNR, FQNEAQ (reference sequence). CDR3 nucleotides: TGTGCCAGCAGCCCATTTAGCGTGGGGGGCAGGACTTACTATGGCTACACCTTC. Encoded protein: CASSPFSVGGRTYYGYTF.

The genes are TRBV20-1 and TRBJ1-2, with TRBD1 identical over 7 bases. Unmatched junction bases numbered 10, after V lost 5 bases and J lost 7 bases. The CDR3 length is 13 residues. CDR1 DFQATT and CDR2 SNEGSKA come from the germline V gene (reference sequence). CDR3 sequence: CSARQGGMGGYTF. CDR3 bases: TGCAGTGCTCGACAGGGTGGAATGGGTGGCTACACCTTC.

Many counts were recorded for this clonotype. This sequence joins TRBV19 and TRBJ2-7; 8 positions agree with TRBD1. CDR3 length equals 13 residues. The germline V gene has CDR1 LNHDA and CDR2 SQIVND (reference sequence). V shed 8 bases, J shed 0 bases, and the junction held 3 bases outside the gene matches. The CDR3 bases are TGTGCCAGTGCGGACAGGGTCTCCTACGAGCAGTACTTC. Translation: CASADRVSYEQYF.

Many counts were recorded for this clonotype. The V call is TRBV2, the J call TRBJ1-6; 8 bases fit TRBD1. CDR3 size: 14 residues. Losses at the gene ends were 4 bases for V and 7 bases for J; bases not matched to a gene: 3. The germline CDR1 and CDR2 sequences are SNHLY and FYNNEI. CDR3 loop: CASSGRGQNSPLHF. Written as DNA, the CDR3 is TGTGCCAGCAGTGGCAGGGGGCAAAATTCACCCCTCCACTTT.

Comments on this clonotype: Being one base from a much bigger clone, this may be a read error. V and J are TRBV24-1 and TRBJ1-1; D gene ambiguous. In germline, CDR1 is KGHDR, CDR2 SFDVKD. V shed 9 bases and J shed 9 bases, with 13 bases lying between them. The CDR3 is made up of 11 amino acids. The CDR3, as DNA: TGTGCCACCTCGAGGGATGGGAAAGCTTTCTTT. The encoded protein is CATSRDGKAFF.

This clonotype was detected many times. This sequence joins TRBV19 and TRBJ1-6; D might be TRBD1 (6 bases). The CDR3 contains 15 residues. Deletions cut 3 bases from V and 8 bases from J, with 14 bases between. Germline lookup yields CDR1 LNHDA and CDR2 SQIVND (reference sequence). The CDR3 is CASSIGFGGHSPLHF. CDR3 coding DNA: TGTGCCAGTAGTATTGGGTTCGGGGGGCATTCACCCCTCCACTTT.

The V call is TRBV7-2, the J call TRBJ1-4, with TRBD1 identical over 9 bases. J gave up 8 bases and V 0 bases, and 4 bases lay outside the gene matches. CDR3 size: 15 residues. Germline values: CDR1 SGHTA, CDR2 FQGNSA. This chain's CDR3 is CASSLAHGTGEKLFF. CDR3 DNA sequence: TGTGCCAGCAGCTTAGCGCACGGGACAGGGGAAAAACTGTTTTTT.

Note on this clonotype: This clone may be a read error of a much larger clone one base away. The V gene is TRBV20-1, the J gene TRBJ2-5, with D perhaps assigned TRBD1 or TRBD2 (5 bases each). Germline values: CDR1 DFQATT, CDR2 SNEGSKA (reference sequence). V lost 3 bases and J lost 4, with 9 bases in between. The CDR3 is made up of 12 amino acids. This chain's CDR3 is CSARGVRETQYF. The CDR3, as DNA: TGCAGTGCTAGGGGGGTCCGAGAGACCCAGTACTTC.

This clonotype was found once. The chain carries TRBV7-9 and TRBJ1-2; a weak D match, TRBD1 (5 bases). V lost 8 bases and J 2 bases, leaving 15 bases between the germline ends. CDR1 and CDR2 (germline): SEHNR, FQNEAQ (reference sequence). CDR3 size: 14 residues. The CDR3 here is CASSPSRGNYGYTF. The CDR3 DNA sequence: TGTGCCAGCTCACCAAGCCGGGGGAACTATGGCTACACCTTC.

The rearrangement links TRBV24-1 to TRBJ1-2; D is perhaps TRBD1 (5 bases). Germline CDR1 reads KGHDR; CDR2 reads SFDVKD. Trimming removed 2 bases from V and 7 bases from J, with 13 bases in between. This CDR3 spans 14 amino acids. CDR3 DNA sequence: TGTGCCACCAGTGATTCCCGGGGCAGTTTTGGCTACACCTTC. It codes for CATSDSRGSFGYTF.

This clonotype was detected many times. For the CDR3, the DNA is TGCAGCGTTGAATACAGGGGCTATGGCTACACCTTC. Translation gives CSVEYRGYGYTF. The chain couples TRBV29-1 to TRBJ1-2, with TRBD1 identical over 7 bases. This CDR3 has 12 residues. Trimming removed 2 bases from V and 4 bases from J; junction bases left unmatched: 1. Germline V gene lookup returns CDR1 SQVTM and CDR2 ANQGSEA.

This chain connects TRBV5-1 to TRBJ2-7; TRBD1 matches 7 bases. The CDR3 loop spans 15 amino acids. Germline values: CDR1 SGHRS, CDR2 YFSETQ. V lost 0 bases and J lost 2; bases outside the gene matches: 5. In DNA form, the CDR3 reads TGCGCCAGCAGCTTGGACGCAGGACAGGCCTACGAGCAGTACTTC. It yields the protein CASSLDAGQAYEQYF.